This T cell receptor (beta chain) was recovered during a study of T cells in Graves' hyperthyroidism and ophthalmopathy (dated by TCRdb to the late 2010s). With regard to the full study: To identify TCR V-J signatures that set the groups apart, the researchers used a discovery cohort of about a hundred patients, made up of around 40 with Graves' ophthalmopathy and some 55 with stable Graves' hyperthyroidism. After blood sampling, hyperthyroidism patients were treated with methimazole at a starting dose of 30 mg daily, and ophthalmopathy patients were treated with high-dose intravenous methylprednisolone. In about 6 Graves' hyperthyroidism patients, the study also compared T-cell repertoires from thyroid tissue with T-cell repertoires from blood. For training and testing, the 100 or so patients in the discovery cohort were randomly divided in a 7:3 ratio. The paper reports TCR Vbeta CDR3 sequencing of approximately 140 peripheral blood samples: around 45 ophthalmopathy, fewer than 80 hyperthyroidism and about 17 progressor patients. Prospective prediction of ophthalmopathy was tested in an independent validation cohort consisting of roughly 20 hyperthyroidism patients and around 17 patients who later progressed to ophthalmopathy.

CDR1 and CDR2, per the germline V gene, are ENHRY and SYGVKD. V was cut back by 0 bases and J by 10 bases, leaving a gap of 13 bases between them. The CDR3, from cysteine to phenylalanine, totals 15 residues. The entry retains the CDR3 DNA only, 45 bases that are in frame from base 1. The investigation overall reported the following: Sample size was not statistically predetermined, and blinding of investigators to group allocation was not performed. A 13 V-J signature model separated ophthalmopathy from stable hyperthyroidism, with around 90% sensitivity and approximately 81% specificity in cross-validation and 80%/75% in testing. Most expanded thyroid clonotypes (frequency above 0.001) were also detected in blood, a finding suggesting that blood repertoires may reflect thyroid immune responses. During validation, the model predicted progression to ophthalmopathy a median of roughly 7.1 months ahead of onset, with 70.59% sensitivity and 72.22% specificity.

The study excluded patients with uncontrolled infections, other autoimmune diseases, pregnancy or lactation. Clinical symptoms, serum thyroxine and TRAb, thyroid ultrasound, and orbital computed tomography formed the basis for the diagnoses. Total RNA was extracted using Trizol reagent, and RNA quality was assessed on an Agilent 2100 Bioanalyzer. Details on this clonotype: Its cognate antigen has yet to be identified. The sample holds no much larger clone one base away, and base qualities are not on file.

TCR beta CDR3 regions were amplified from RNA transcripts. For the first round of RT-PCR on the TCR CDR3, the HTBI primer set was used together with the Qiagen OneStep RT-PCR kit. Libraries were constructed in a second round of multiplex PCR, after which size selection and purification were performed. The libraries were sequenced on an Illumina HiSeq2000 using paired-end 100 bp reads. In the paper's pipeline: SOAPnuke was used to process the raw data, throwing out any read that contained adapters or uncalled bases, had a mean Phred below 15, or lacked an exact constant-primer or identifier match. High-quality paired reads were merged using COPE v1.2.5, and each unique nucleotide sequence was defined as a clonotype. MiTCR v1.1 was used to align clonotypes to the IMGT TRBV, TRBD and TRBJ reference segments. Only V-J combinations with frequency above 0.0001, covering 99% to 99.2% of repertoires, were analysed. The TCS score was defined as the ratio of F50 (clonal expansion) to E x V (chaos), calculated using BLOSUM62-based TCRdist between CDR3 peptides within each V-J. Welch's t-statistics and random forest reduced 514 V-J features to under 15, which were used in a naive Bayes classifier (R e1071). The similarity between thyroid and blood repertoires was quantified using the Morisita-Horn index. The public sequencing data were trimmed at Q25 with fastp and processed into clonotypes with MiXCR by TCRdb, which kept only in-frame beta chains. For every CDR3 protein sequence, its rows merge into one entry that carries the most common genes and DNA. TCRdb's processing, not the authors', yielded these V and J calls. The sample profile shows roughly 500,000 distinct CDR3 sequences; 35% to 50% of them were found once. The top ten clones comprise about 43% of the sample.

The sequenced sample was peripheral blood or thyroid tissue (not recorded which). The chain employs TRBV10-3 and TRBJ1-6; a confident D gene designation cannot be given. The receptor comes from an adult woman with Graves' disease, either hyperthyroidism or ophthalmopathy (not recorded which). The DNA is TGTGCCATCAGTGAGTCGGGCCGGTGGTACTCACCCCTCCACTTT. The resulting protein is CAISESGRWYSPLHF.